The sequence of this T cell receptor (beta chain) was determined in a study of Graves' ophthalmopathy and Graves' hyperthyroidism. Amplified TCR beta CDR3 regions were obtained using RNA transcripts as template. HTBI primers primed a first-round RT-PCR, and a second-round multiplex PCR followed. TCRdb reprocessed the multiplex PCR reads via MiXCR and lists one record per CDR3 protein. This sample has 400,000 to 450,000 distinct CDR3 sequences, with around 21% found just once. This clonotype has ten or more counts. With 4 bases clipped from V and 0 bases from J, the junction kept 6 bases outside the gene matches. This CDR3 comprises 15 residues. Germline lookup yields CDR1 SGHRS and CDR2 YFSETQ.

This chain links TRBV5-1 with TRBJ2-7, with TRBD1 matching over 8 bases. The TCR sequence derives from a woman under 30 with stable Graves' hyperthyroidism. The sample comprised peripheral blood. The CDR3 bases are TGCGCCAGCAGCCCCCGACAGGGGACCTCCTACGAGCAGTACTTC. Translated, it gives CASSPRQGTSYEQYF.